Here is one TCR beta chain with its context. This sample was taken from a study of T-cell reconstitution after alpha-beta-depleted transplantation in children. Trimming at V came to 5 bases and at J to 6 bases, leaving 6 bases not matched to a gene. The CDR3 contains 13 residues. Germline V gene sequence: CDR1 SGHTA, CDR2 FQGNSA. Unique molecular identifiers were used to barcode this TCRbeta library. From the PCR reads, TCRdb called clonotypes with MiXCR, one entry per CDR3 protein. The table has 500,000 or so distinct CDR3 sequences, approximately 32% seen once. The sequence was obtained from a human donor who donated a stem cell graft to a child with aplastic anemia. This sample comprised PBMCs from the stem cell graft donor, obtained from the stem cell graft. The chain combines TRBV7-2 with TRBJ2-7; 8 bases match TRBD2. The CDR3 protein is CASSRRGGSEQYF. The CDR3 DNA is TGTGCCAGCAGCCGTCGGGGGGGTTCCGAGCAGTACTTC.